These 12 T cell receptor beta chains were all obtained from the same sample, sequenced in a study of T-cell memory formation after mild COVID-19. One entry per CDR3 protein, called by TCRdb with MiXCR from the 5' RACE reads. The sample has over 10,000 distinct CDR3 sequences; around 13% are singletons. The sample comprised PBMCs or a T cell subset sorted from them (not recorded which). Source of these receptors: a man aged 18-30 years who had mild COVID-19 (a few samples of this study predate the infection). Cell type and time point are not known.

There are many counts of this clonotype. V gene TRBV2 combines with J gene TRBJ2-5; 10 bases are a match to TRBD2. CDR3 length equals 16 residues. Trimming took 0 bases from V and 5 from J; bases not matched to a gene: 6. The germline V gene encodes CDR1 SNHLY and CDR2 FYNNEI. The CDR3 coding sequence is TGTGCCAGCAGTGAAGCTTTACTAGCGGGGTTTGAGACCCAGTACTTC. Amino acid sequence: CASSEALLAGFETQYF.

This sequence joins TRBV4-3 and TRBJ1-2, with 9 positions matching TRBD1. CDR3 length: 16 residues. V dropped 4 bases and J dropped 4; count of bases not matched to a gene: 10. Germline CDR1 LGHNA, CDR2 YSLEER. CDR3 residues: CASSRKTGGTSYGYTF. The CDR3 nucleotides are TGCGCCAGCAGCCGTAAGACAGGGGGAACCTCCTATGGCTACACCTTC.

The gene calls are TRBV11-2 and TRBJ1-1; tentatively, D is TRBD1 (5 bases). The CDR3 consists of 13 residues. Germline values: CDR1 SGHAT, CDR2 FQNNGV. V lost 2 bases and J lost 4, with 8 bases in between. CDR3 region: CASSLIGGTEAFF. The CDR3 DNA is TGTGCCAGCAGCTTAATCGGGGGCACTGAAGCTTTCTTT.

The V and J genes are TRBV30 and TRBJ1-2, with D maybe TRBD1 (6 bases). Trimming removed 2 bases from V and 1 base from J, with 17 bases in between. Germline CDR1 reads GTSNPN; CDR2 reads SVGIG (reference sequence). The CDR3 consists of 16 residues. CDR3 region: CAWSKGMTGLNYGYTF. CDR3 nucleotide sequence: TGTGCCTGGAGTAAAGGAATGACAGGACTTAACTATGGCTACACCTTC. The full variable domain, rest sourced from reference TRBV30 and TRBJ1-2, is SQTIHQWPATLVQPVGSPLSLECTVEGTSNPNLYWYRQAAGRGLQLLFYSVGIGQISSEVPQNLSASRPQDRQFILSSKKLLLSDSGFYLCAWSKGMTGLNYGYTFGSGTRLTVV.

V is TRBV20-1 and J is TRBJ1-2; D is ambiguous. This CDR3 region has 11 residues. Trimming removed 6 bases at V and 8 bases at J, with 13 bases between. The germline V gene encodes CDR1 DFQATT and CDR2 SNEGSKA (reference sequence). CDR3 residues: CSATSPGGYTF. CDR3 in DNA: TGCAGTGCGACCTCCCCAGGAGGCTACACCTTC.

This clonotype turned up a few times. The CDR3 nucleotides read TGTGCCAGCAGCCTCGGACAGGGGAACTATGGCTACACCTTC. Translating gives CASSLGQGNYGYTF. The chain recombines TRBV6-6 with TRBJ1-2; 9 bases fit TRBD1. Unmatched junction bases numbered 4, after V lost 6 bases and J lost 2 bases. Germline V lookup: CDR1 MNHNY, CDR2 SVGAGI (reference sequence). The CDR3 extends over 14 amino acids.

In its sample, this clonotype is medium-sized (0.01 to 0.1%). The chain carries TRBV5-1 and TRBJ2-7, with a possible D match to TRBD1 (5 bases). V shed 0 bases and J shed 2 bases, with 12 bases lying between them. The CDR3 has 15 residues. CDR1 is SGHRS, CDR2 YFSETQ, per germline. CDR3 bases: TGCGCCAGCAGCTTGGGTCCAGGGATGGCCTACGAGCAGTACTTC. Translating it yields CASSLGPGMAYEQYF.

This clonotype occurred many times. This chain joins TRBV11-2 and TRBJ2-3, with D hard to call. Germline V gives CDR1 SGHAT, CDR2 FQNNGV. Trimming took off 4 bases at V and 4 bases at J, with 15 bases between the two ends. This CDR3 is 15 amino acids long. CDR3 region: CASSSLGQAPDTQYF. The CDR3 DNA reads TGTGCCAGCAGCTCCCTGGGTCAAGCGCCAGATACGCAGTATTTT.

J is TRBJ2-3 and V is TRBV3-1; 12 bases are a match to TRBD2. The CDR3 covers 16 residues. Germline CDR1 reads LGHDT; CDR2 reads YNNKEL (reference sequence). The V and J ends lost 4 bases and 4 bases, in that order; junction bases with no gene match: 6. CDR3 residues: CASSRSSGRGADTQYF. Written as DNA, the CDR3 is TGTGCCAGCAGCCGCTCTAGCGGGAGGGGAGCAGATACGCAGTATTTT.

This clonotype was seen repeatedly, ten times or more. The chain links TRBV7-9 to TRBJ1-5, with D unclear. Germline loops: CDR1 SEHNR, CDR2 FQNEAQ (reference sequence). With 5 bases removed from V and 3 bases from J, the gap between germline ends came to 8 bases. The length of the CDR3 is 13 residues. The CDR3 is CASSPTINQPQHF. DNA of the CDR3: TGTGCCAGCAGCCCAACCATCAATCAGCCCCAGCATTTT.

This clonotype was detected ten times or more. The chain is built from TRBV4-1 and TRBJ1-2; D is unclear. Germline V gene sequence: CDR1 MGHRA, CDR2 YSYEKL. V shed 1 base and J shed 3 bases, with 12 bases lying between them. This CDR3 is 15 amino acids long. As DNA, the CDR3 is TGCGCCAGCAGCCAAGTAGAAGGAGGAGACTATGGCTACACCTTC. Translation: CASSQVEGGDYGYTF.

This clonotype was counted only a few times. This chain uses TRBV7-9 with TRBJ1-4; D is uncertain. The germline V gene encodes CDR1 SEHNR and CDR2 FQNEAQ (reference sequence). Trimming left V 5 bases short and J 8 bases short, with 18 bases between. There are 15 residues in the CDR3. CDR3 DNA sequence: TGTGCCAGCAGCCCTTTCACGAGTTCGTGGGAAAAACTGTTTTTT. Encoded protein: CASSPFTSSWEKLFF.